The clone carrying this T cell receptor (beta chain) was observed once. The method was immunoSEQ multiplex PCR; TCRdb's version includes in-frame clones alone and lacks a portion of them. The table lists 200,000 or so clones, 85% to 95% of them singletons. These data originate in a study of control samples from healthy donors and cancer patients. Germline V lookup: CDR1 SGHRS, CDR2 YFSETQ. Trimming cost V 4 bases and J 7 bases, with 12 bases left between them. This CDR3 region has 13 residues. The clonotype was recovered from a man aged 50 to 60 in good health. The V call is TRBV5-1, the J call TRBJ1-5; a weak D match, TRBD1 (6 bases). Sequencing used blood. CDR3 protein: CASSQYRDQPQHF. The DNA for the CDR3 is TGCGCCAGCAGCCAATACAGGGACCAGCCCCAGCATTTT. The variable domain in full, with the rest retrieved from reference TRBV5-1 and TRBJ1-5, is KAGVTQTPRYLIKTRGQQVTLSCSPISGHRSVSWYQQTPGQGLQFLFEYFSETQRNKGNFPGRFSGRQFSNSRSEMNVSTLELGDSALYLCASSQYRDQPQHFGDGTRLSIL.